This T cell receptor beta chain comes out of a study of blood T cells in healthy people across ages. V was shortened by 6 bases and J by 7 bases, with 22 bases between the two germline ends. Germline CDR1 MNHEY, CDR2 SVGEGT. The CDR3 is 15 residues long. Sample-barcoded 5' priming and a J-beta primer mix drove a second PCR of about 6 to 12 cycles. TCRdb processed the 5' RACE reads anew with MiXCR; each CDR3 protein has one entry. This sample yields about 1.8 million distinct CDR3 sequences, of which around half are seen a single time; approximately 2.1% belongs to the top ten. Healthy Russian Caucasian donors spanned ages about 6 to 100 years.

Sample: blood. The receptor's source is a woman aged 40 to 49 in good health. V is TRBV6-2 or TRBV6-3 and J is TRBJ2-7; D perhaps matches TRBD2 (6 bases). CDR3 amino acids: CASSTGGSGRLEQYF. The CDR3 DNA reads TGTGCCAGCAGCACTGGGGGGTCAGGGCGTTTGGAGCAGTACTTC.